This record concerns one T cell receptor beta chain sequence. Its specificity is unknown. Only in-frame clones appear in the TCRdb table, and some are missing; sequencing was by immunoSEQ multiplex PCR. The sample carries about 78,000 clones, 80% to 90% recorded once. The data were taken from a study of graft-versus-host responses after intestinal transplantation. The germline V gene encodes CDR1 SGHVS and CDR2 FNYEAQ. V shed 0 bases and J 4 bases; nucleotides not matched to a gene: 8. This CDR3 spans 16 amino acids. Study findings and constraints: Marrow from the recipient contained GvH clones, some of which had appeared first in ileum or blood.

The source was unstimulated CD8+ T cells sorted from spleen or lymph node cells, collected before transplant. The V gene is TRBV7-6, the J gene TRBJ2-7; 8 nucleotides agree with TRBD1. This TCR was sampled from a human donor who was the organ donor for an intestinal transplant. This chain's CDR3 is CASSLASGQGRYEQYF. The CDR3 DNA is TGTGCCAGCAGCTTAGCTTCAGGACAGGGAAGATACGAGCAGTACTTC.